A single T cell receptor (beta chain) is shown here with its context. The data are from a study of Graves' ophthalmopathy and Graves' hyperthyroidism. CDR3 regions of TCR beta were amplified from RNA transcripts. Investigators did first-round RT-PCR with HTBI primers, then second-round multiplex PCR. TCRdb called the multiplex PCR reads again in MiXCR, with one record for every CDR3 protein. The sample contains 600,000 to 700,000 distinct CDR3 sequences, about two fifths of which appear only once. Diagnosis used clinical symptoms, serum thyroxine, TRAb, thyroid ultrasound and orbital computed tomography. There are 15 residues in the CDR3. Germline V gives CDR1 SGDLS, CDR2 YYNGEE. The V and J ends lost 5 bases and 0 bases respectively, with 12 bases between them.

Specimen: peripheral blood. The chain recombines TRBV9 with TRBJ1-3; possibly TRBD1 for D (5 bases). The clonotype originates from an adult man with Graves' ophthalmopathy. The CDR3 reads CASRAPGPSGNTIYF. The CDR3 coding sequence is TGTGCCAGCAGGGCCCCGGGACCCTCTGGAAACACCATATATTTT.